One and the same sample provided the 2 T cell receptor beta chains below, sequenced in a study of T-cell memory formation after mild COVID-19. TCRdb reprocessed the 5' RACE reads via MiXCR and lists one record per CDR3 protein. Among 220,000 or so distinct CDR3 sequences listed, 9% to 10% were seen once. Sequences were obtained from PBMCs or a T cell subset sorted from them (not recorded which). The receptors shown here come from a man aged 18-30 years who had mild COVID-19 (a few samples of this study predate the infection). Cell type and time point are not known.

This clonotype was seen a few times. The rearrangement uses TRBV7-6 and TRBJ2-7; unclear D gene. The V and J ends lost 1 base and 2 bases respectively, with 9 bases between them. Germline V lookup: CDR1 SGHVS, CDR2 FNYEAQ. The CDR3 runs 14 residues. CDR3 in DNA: TGTGCCAGCAGCTTAGATTCGGTAGCCTACGAGCAGTACTTC. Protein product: CASSLDSVAYEQYF.

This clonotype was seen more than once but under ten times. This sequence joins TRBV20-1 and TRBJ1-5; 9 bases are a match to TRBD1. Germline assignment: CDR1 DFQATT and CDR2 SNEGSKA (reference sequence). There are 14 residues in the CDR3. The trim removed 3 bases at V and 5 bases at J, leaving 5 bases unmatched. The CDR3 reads CSASRTGAHQPQHF. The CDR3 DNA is TGCAGTGCTAGCCGGACAGGGGCCCATCAGCCCCAGCATTTT.